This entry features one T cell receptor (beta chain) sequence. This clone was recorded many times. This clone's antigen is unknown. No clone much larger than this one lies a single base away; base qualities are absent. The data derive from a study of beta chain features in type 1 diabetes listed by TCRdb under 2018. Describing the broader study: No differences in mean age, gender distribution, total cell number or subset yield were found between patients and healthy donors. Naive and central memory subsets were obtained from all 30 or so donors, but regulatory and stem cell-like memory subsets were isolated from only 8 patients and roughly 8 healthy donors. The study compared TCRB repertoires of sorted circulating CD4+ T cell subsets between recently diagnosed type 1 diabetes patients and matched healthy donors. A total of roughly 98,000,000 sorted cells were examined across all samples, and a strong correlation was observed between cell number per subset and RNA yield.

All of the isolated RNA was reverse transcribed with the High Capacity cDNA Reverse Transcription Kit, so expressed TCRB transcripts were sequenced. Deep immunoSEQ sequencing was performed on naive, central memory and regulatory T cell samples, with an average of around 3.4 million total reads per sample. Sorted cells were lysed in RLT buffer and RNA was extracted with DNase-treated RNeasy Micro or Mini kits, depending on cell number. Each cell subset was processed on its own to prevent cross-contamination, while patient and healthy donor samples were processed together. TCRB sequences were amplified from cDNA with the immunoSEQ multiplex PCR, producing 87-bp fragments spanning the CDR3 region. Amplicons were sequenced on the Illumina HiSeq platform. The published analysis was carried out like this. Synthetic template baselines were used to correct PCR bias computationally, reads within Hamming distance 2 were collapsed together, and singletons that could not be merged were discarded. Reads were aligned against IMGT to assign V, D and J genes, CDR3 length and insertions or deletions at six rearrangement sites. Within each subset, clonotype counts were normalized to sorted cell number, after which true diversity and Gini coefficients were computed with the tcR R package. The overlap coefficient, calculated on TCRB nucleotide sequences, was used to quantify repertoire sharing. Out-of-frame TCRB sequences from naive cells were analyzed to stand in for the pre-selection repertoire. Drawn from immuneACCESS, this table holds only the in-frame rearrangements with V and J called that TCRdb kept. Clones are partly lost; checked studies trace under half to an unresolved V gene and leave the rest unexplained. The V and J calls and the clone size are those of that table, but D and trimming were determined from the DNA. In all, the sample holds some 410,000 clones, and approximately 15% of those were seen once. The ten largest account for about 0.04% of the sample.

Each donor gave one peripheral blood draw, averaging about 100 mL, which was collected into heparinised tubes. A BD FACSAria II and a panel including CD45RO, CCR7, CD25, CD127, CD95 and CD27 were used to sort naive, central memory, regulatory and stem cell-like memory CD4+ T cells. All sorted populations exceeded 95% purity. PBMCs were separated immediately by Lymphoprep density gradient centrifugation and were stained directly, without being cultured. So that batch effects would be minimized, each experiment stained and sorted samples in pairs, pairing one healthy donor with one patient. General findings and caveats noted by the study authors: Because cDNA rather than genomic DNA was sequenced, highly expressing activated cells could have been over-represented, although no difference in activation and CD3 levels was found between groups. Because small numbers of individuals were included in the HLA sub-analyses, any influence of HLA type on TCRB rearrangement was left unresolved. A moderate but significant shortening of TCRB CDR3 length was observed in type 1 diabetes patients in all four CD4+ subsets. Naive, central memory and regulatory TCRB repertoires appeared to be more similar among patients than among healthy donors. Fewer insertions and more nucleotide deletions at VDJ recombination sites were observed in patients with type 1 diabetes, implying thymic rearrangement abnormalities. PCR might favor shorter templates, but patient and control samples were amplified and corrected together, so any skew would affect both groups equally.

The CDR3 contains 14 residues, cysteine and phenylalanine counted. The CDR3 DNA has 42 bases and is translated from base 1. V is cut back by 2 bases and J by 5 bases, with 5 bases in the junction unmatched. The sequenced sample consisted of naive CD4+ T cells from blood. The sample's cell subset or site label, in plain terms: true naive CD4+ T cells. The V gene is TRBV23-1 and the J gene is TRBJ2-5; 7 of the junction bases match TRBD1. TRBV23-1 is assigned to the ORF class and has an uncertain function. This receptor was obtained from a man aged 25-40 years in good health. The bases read TGCGCCAGCAGTCAACATAGGGGGCGGGAGACCCAGTACTTC. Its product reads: CASSQHRGRETQYF.